A selection of T cell receptor beta chains follows, all from one sample in a study of T-cell reconstitution after alpha-beta-depleted transplantation in children. Using its own MiXCR run on the PCR reads, TCRdb lists one record per CDR3 protein. The sample lists around 100,000 distinct CDR3 sequences; 10% were seen once. This material consisted of PBMCs, taken before TCRalphabeta/CD19-depleted stem cell transplant. All receptors come from a boy under 10 years old with acute lymphoblastic leukemia, due to receive a stem cell transplant. CDR3s include the opening cysteine and the closing phenylalanine or tryptophan. Fields, in order: CDR3 protein, CDR3 DNA, clone size, J gene, V gene, D gene. The D gene is left open where the match is weak. Some rows mark clone size as missing; the rest say once, few, many or name a class of expanded clone.

cdr3_aa: CASSRTTSGILDTGELFF
cdr3_nt: TGCGCCAGCAGCAGAACGACTAGCGGGATCTTGGACACCGGGGAGCTGTTTTTT
clone_size: NA
j_call: TRBJ2-2
v_call: TRBV5-1
d_call: TRBD2

cdr3_aa: CATSDFLEQFF
cdr3_nt: TGTGCCACCAGTGATTTCCTCGAGCAGTTCTTC
clone_size: NA
j_call: TRBJ2-1
v_call: TRBV24-1
d_call: NA

cdr3_aa: CASSSQREQFF
cdr3_nt: TGTGCCAGCAGCTCCCAGCGGGAGCAGTTCTTC
clone_size: many
j_call: TRBJ2-1
v_call: TRBV12-3/TRBV12-4
d_call: NA

cdr3_aa: CASSFDARTNEKLFF
cdr3_nt: TGTGCCAGCAGCTTCGACGCAAGAACTAATGAAAAACTGTTTTTT
clone_size: many
j_call: TRBJ1-4
v_call: TRBV7-2
d_call: NA

cdr3_aa: CASSPMIRTDTQYF
cdr3_nt: TGTGCCAGCAGCCCTATGATTAGGACAGATACGCAGTATTTT
clone_size: few
j_call: TRBJ2-3
v_call: TRBV7-6
d_call: NA

cdr3_aa: CASSRSGADTQYF
cdr3_nt: TGTGCCAGCAGTCGTAGCGGTGCAGATACGCAGTATTTT
clone_size: once
j_call: TRBJ2-3
v_call: TRBV28
d_call: NA

cdr3_aa: CASSLTRTNTEAFF
cdr3_nt: TGCGCCAGCAGCCTAACGCGCACGAACACTGAAGCTTTCTTT
clone_size: NA
j_call: TRBJ1-1
v_call: TRBV5-1
d_call: NA

cdr3_aa: CSALSGTPYEQYF
cdr3_nt: TGCAGTGCTCTCAGCGGCACTCCCTACGAGCAGTACTTC
clone_size: NA
j_call: TRBJ2-7
v_call: TRBV20-1
d_call: NA

cdr3_aa: CASSPDSTNEKLFF
cdr3_nt: TGCGCCAGCAGCCCTGATTCAACTAATGAAAAACTGTTTTTT
clone_size: NA
j_call: TRBJ1-4
v_call: TRBV5-1
d_call: NA

cdr3_aa: CASSPRTRITGELFF
cdr3_nt: TGCGCCAGCAGTCCGAGGACTAGGATTACCGGGGAGCTGTTTTTT
clone_size: NA
j_call: TRBJ2-2
v_call: TRBV5-1
d_call: TRBD2

cdr3_aa: CASSGTSGRFSYEQYF
cdr3_nt: TGTGCCAGCAGCGGGACTAGCGGGAGGTTCTCCTACGAGCAGTACTTC
clone_size: NA
j_call: TRBJ2-7
v_call: TRBV27
d_call: TRBD2

cdr3_aa: CAISAGTSGSTDTQYF
cdr3_nt: TGTGCCATCAGTGCGGGGACTAGCGGGAGCACAGATACGCAGTATTTT
clone_size: NA
j_call: TRBJ2-3
v_call: TRBV10-3
d_call: TRBD2

cdr3_aa: CASSYLRVGETQYF
cdr3_nt: TGTGCCAGCAGTTACCTTAGGGTAGGGGAGACCCAGTACTTC
clone_size: few
j_call: TRBJ2-5
v_call: TRBV6-5
d_call: NA

cdr3_aa: CASSQEGPIVLPDTQYF
cdr3_nt: TGTGCCAGCAGCCAAGAAGGACCCATAGTGCTTCCAGATACGCAGTATTTT
clone_size: many
j_call: TRBJ2-3
v_call: TRBV3-1
d_call: NA

cdr3_aa: CASSLGPEGYEQYF
cdr3_nt: TGTGCCAGCAGTTTAGGGCCTGAAGGCTACGAGCAGTACTTC
clone_size: many
j_call: TRBJ2-7
v_call: TRBV27
d_call: NA

cdr3_aa: CSVGSRNTDTQYF
cdr3_nt: TGCAGCGTTGGTAGCCGAAACACAGATACGCAGTATTTT
clone_size: few
j_call: TRBJ2-3
v_call: TRBV29-1
d_call: NA

cdr3_aa: CASSLGSHHYSGNTIYF
cdr3_nt: TGTGCCAGCAGCTTGGGAAGCCATCACTACTCTGGAAACACCATATATTTT
clone_size: NA
j_call: TRBJ1-3
v_call: TRBV7-8
d_call: NA

cdr3_aa: CSARVPGTSGDNEQFF
cdr3_nt: TGCAGTGCTAGAGTTCCCGGGACTAGCGGTGACAATGAGCAGTTCTTC
clone_size: NA
j_call: TRBJ2-1
v_call: TRBV20-1
d_call: TRBD2

cdr3_aa: CSAHRDMSNYGYTF
cdr3_nt: TGCAGTGCTCACCGGGACATGTCGAACTATGGCTACACCTTC
clone_size: NA
j_call: TRBJ1-2
v_call: TRBV20-1
d_call: NA

cdr3_aa: CASSLTGPGTDTQYF
cdr3_nt: TGTGCCAGCAGCTTAACAGGCCCGGGCACAGATACGCAGTATTTT
clone_size: many
j_call: TRBJ2-3
v_call: TRBV7-3
d_call: NA

cdr3_aa: CSARVEKDSPLHF
cdr3_nt: TGCAGTGCTAGAGTGGAGAAGGATTCACCCCTCCACTTT
clone_size: NA
j_call: TRBJ1-6
v_call: TRBV20-1
d_call: NA

cdr3_aa: CASSLETVGPSSYEQYF
cdr3_nt: TGTGCCAGCAGCTTAGAAACTGTGGGTCCTAGCTCCTACGAGCAGTACTTC
clone_size: NA
j_call: TRBJ2-7
v_call: TRBV7-8
d_call: NA

cdr3_aa: CASSLAGRNHSPLHF
cdr3_nt: TGTGCCAGCAGCTTGGCCGGGAGGAATCATTCACCCCTCCACTTT
clone_size: few
j_call: TRBJ1-6
v_call: TRBV5-6
d_call: NA

cdr3_aa: CASSLGHNTGELFF
cdr3_nt: TGTGCCAGCAGCTTGGGACATAACACCGGGGAGCTGTTTTTT
clone_size: few
j_call: TRBJ2-2
v_call: TRBV5-6
d_call: NA

cdr3_aa: CSARDVYAGFIRGSYEQYF
cdr3_nt: TGCAGTGCTAGAGATGTATATGCAGGATTCATCCGAGGGTCCTACGAGCAGTACTTC
clone_size: NA
j_call: TRBJ2-7
v_call: TRBV20-1
d_call: NA

cdr3_aa: CASSIASQETQYF
cdr3_nt: TGCGCCAGCAGTATAGCGAGCCAAGAGACCCAGTACTTC
clone_size: NA
j_call: TRBJ2-5
v_call: TRBV5-1
d_call: NA